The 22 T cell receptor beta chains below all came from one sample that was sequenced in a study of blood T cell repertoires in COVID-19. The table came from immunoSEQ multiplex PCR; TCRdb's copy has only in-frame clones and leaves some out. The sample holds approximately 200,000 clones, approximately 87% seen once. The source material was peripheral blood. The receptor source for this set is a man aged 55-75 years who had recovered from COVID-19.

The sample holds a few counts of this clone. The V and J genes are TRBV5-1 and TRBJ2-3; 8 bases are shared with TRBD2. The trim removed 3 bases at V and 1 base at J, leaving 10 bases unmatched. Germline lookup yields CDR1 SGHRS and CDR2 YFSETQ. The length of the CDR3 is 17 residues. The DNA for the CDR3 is TGCGCCAGCAGCTCAGCGGGAGCCGGTTTAGGCACAGATACGCAGTATTTT. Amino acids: CASSSAGAGLGTDTQYF.

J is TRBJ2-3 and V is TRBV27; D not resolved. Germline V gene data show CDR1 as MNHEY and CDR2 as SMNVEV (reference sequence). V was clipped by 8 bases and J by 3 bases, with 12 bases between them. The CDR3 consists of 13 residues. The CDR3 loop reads CASGLLRTDTQYF. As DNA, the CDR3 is TGTGCCAGCGGTCTCTTGAGGACAGATACGCAGTATTTT.

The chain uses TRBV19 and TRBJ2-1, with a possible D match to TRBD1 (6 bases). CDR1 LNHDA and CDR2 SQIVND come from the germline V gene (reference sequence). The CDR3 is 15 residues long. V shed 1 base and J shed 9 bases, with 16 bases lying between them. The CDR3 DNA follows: TGTGCCAGTAGTATAGGGGGGAGCAGGGGCCCTGAGCAGTTCTTC. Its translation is CASSIGGSRGPEQFF.

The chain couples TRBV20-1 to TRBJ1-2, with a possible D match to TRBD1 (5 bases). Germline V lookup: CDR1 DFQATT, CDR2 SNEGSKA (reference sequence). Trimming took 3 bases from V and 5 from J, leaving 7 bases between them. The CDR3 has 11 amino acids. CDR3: CSARTAYGYTF. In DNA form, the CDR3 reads TGCAGTGCTAGGACAGCTTATGGCTACACCTTC.

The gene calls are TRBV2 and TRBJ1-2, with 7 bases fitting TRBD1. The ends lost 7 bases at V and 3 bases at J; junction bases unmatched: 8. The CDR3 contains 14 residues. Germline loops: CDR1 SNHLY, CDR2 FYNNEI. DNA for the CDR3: TGTGCCAGCATCCAAATTACAGGGGACTATGGCTACACCTTC. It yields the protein CASIQITGDYGYTF.

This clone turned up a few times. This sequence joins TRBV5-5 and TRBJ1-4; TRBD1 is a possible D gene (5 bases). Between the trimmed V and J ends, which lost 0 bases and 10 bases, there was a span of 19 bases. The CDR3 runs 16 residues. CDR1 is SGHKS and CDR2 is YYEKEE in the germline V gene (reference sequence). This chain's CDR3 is CASSLAETGEVGKLFF. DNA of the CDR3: TGTGCCAGCAGCTTGGCCGAAACAGGTGAAGTTGGAAAACTGTTTTTT.

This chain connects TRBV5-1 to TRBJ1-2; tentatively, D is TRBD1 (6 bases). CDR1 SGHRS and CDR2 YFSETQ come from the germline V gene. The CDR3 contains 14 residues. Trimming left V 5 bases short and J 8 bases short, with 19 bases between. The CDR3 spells CASRSGTTTFGYTF. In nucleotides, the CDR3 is TGCGCCAGCAGATCCGGGACAACCACCTTCGGCTACACCTTC.

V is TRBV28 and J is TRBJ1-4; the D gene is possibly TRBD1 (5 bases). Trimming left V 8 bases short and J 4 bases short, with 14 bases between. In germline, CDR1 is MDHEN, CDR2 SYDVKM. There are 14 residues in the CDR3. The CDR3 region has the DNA TGTGCCAGCGGGGGAGGCAATTATAATGAAAAACTGTTTTTT. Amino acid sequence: CASGGGNYNEKLFF.

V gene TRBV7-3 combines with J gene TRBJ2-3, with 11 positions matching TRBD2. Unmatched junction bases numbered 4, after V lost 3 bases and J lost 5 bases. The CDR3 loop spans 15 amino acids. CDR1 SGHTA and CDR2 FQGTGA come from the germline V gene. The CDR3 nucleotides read TGTGCCAGCAGCTTTAGCGGGGGGGCCGGAGATACGCAGTATTTT. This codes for CASSFSGGAGDTQYF.

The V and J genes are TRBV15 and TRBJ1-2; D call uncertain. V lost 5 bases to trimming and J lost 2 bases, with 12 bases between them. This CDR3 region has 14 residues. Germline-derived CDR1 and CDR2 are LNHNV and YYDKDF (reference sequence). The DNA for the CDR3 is TGTGCCACCAGCGAGCCCAATGCGAACTATGGCTACACCTTC. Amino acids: CATSEPNANYGYTF.

The CDR3, as DNA: TGTGCCAGCACCTTTTTCGGGACATCCAGCACTGAAGCTTTCTTT. Its protein is CASTFFGTSSTEAFF. The V call is TRBV28, the J call TRBJ1-1, with D possibly being TRBD1 (6 bases). The CDR3 runs to 15 residues. CDR1 and CDR2 (germline): MDHEN, SYDVKM. V lost 7 bases and J lost 4, with 19 bases in between.

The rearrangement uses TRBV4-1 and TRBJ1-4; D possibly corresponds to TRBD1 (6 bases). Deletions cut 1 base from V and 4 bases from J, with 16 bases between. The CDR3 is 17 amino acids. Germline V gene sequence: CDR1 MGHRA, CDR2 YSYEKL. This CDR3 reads CASSQGAGTRVNEKLFF. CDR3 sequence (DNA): TGCGCCAGCAGCCAAGGCGCTGGGACACGGGTTAATGAAAAACTGTTTTTT.

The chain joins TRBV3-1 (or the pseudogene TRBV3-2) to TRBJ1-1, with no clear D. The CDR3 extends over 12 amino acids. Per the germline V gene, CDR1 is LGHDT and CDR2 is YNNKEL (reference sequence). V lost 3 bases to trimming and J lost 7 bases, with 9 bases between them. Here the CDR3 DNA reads TGTGCCAGCAGCCAGTCCGGGAATGAAGCTTTCTTT. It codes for CASSQSGNEAFF.

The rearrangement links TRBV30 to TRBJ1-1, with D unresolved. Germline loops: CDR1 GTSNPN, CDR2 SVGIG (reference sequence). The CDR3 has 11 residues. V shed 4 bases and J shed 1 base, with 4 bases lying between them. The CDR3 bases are TGTGCCTGGACCCGGAACACTGAAGCTTTCTTT. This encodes CAWTRNTEAFF. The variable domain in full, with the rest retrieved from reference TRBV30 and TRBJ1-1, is SQTIHQWPATLVQPVGSPLSLECTVEGTSNPNLYWYRQAAGRGLQLLFYSVGIGQISSEVPQNLSASRPQDRQFILSSKKLLLSDSGFYLCAWTRNTEAFFGQGTRLTVV.

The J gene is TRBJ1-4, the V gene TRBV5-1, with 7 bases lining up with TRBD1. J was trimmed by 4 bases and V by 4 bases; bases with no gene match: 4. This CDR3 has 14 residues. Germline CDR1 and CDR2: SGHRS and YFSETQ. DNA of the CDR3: TGCGCCAGCAGCCTCGGACAGGATAATGAAAAACTGTTTTTT. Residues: CASSLGQDNEKLFF.

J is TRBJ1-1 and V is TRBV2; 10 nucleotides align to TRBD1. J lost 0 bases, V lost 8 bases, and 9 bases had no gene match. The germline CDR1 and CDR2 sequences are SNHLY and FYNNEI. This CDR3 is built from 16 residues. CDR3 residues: CASDRGTGVMNTEAFF. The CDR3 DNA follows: TGTGCCAGCGATAGAGGGACAGGGGTTATGAACACTGAAGCTTTCTTT.

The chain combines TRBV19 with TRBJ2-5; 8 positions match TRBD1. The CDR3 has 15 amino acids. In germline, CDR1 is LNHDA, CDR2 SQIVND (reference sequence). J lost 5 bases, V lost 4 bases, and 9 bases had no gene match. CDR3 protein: CASSTGQGGSETQYF. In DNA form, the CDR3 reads TGTGCCAGTAGTACAGGACAGGGTGGATCGGAGACCCAGTACTTC.

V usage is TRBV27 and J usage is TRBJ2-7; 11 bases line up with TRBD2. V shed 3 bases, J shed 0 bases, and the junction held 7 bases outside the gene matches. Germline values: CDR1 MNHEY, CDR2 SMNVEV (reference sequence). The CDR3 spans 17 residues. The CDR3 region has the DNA TGTGCCAGCAGTTTGCTAGCGGGAGGCCTGGGCTCCTACGAGCAGTACTTC. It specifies CASSLLAGGLGSYEQYF.

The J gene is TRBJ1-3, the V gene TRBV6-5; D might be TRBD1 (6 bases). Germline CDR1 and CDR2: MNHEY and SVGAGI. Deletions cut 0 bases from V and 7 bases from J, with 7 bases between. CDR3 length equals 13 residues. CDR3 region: CASSYSRGNTIYF. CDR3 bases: TGTGCCAGCAGTTACTCGAGGGGGAACACCATATATTTT.

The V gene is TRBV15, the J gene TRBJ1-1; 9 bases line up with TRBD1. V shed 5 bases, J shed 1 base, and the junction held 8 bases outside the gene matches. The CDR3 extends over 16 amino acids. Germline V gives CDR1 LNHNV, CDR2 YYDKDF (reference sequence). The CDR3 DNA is TGTGCCACCAGCCGGGGGACAGGGAGAAAGAACACTGAAGCTTTCTTT. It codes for CATSRGTGRKNTEAFF. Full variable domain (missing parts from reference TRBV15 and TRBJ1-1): DAMVIQNPRYQVTQFGKPVTLSCSQTLNHNVMYWYQQKSSQAPKLLFHYYDKDFNNEADTPDNFQSRRPNTSFCFLDIRSPGLGDTAMYLCATSRGTGRKNTEAFFGQGTRLTVV.

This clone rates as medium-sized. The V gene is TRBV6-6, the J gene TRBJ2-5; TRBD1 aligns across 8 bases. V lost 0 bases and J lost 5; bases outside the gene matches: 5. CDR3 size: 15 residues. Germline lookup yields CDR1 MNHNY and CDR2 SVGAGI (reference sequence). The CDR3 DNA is TGTGCCAGCAGTTACTCGAGCAGGGGGCGTGAGACCCAGTACTTC. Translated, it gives CASSYSSRGRETQYF.

CDR3 DNA: TGTGCCAGCAGCTTAAATTTGGCAGGAAACACCATATATTTT. Protein product: CASSLNLAGNTIYF. J is TRBJ1-3 and V is TRBV7-9; D ambiguous. Trimming took off 2 bases at V and 4 bases at J, with 9 bases between the two ends. CDR1 is SEHNR, CDR2 FQNEAQ, per germline (reference sequence). The CDR3 extends over 14 amino acids.